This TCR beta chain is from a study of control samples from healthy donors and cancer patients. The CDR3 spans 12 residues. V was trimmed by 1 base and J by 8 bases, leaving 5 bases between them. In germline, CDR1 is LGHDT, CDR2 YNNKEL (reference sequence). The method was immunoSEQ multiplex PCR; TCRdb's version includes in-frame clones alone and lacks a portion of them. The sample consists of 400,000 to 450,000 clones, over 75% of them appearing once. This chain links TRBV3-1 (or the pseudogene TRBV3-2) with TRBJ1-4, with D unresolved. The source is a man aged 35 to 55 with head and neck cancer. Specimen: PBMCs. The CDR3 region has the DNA TGTGCCAGCAGCCAAGTTGTCGAAAAACTGTTTTTT. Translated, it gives CASSQVVEKLFF.